Listed below are T cell receptor beta chains from one sample, sequenced in a study of OX40 agonist ivuxolimab in advanced cancers. This table comes from immunoSEQ multiplex PCR, and its TCRdb copy is limited to in-frame clones, with some not included. The data contain approximately 59,000 clones, around nine tenths of them singletons. Specimen: CD4+ or CD8+ T cells sorted from blood, collected in a trial of the OX40 agonist ivuxolimab. The receptors here all came from an adult with an advanced solid tumor such as melanoma, head and neck, liver or kidney cancer. The conserved cysteine and the conserved F or W are not part of the CDR3 here. Expanded clones are given a class, and other clones once, few, many or no size at all.

>-|TRBV4-3|11
ASSSTGGTEAF
>-|TRBV19|14
ASSMGTSGTYNEQF
>-|TRBV29-1|11
SVAFGATDTQY
>once|TRBV28|11
ASSGGSFEKLF
>-|TRBV10-2|10
ASTAAGRGYT
>-|TRBV7-9|13
ASSLGTGAPNEQF
>-|TRBV15|13
ATSRQITTQETQY
>once|TRBV30|12
AWSVAGNTDTQY
>-|TRBV30|10
AWSVGDETQY
>-|TRBV11-1|14
ASTVTRSLSTDTQY
>-|TRBV19|15
ASSSGLAGGNIDEQF
>-|TRBV7-3|13
ASSSKTGVTGELF
>-|TRBV30|13
AWRPAGGPYNEQF
>-|TRBV5-1|12
ASSDRLVGNEQF
>-|TRBV2|11
ASRGENTGELF
>-|TRBV5-1|11
ASSSGPSGELF
>-|TRBV28|14
ASSSPSTGRQYEQY
>-|TRBV6-6|12
ASRPTGIGYGYT
>-|TRBV6-4|13
ASSSDSTSNQPQH
>-|TRBV7-2|12
ASSFDGGQIVYT
>-|TRBV7-2|12
ASSSPGGYNEQF
>-|TRBV11-2|12
ASSLTSGRETQY
>-|TRBV2|12
ASSVMQNTGELF
>-|TRBV21-1|15
ASSKRVDGPRTDTQY
>once|TRBV4-1|14
ASSQQDLIGINEQF
>-|TRBV27|14
ASNHYPGTAGETQY
>-|TRBV5-1|11
ASSLDQATGYT
>few|TRBV30|13
AWSPSGSFTGELF
>-|TRBV23-1|12
ASSQLRVRYEQY
>once|TRBV6-6|13
ASSSPGQLNEKLF
>-|TRBV5-1|14
ASSLQPGATNEKLF
>-|TRBV10-1|12
ASSETSGRASQF
>once|TRBV28|11
ASSLYSAYEQY
>-|TRBV6-1|13
ASSETGVRTDTQY
>-|TRBV5-1|14
ASSSGLAGAGNIQY
>-|TRBV30|12
AWSVGNPGNTIY
>-|TRBV19|13
ASSVLGQGAYEQY
>-|TRBV11-2|13
ASSLWGSSYNEQF
>-|TRBV5-1|11
ASSLPGANEQF
>once|TRBV19|13
ASRETAYFTDTQY
>-|TRBV25-1|11
ASRLAGYNEQF
>-|TRBV7-9|13
ASSSTSGSRHEQF
>-|TRBV29-1|12
SVRVWVYQETQY
>-|TRBV5-1|14
ASSLVAGGPYNEQF
>-|TRBV2|11
ASSTGTGYGYT
>-|TRBV18|11
ASSPMGHYEQY
>-|TRBV7-9|11
ASSFAAGETQY
>-|TRBV28|13
ATPQGTGGGKGYT